This entry lists 5 T cell receptor beta chains sequenced from one sample in a study of beta chain features in type 1 diabetes (dated by TCRdb to the late 2010s). Library prep was done by the immunoSEQ multiplex PCR assay. The entire amount of isolated RNA was reverse transcribed using the High Capacity cDNA Reverse Transcription Kit, so the sequenced TCRB transcripts were expressed ones. In TCRdb, the immuneACCESS table is reduced to in-frame sequences with V and J assigned. These tables do not hold every clone; where another copy was compared, an unresolved V gene accounts for under half, and the others remain unexplained. The sample table lists under 950,000 clones, 17% of them with a count of one. Of the sample, 0.02% to 0.025% falls within the top ten clones. Material: naive CD4+ T cells from blood. The label giving this sample's cell subset or site can be read as: true naive CD4+ T cells. The receptors were gathered from a woman aged 18-35 years in good health.

V is TRBV5-1 and J is TRBJ2-3, with a weak D call TRBD2 (6 bases). Germline assignment: CDR1 SGHRS and CDR2 YFSETQ. This CDR3 is 17 amino acids long. V lost 4 bases, J lost 0 bases, and 18 bases lay in between. The CDR3 reads CASSQAGGRTSTDTQYF. The DNA of the CDR3 is TGCGCCAGCAGCCAAGCTGGGGGGAGGACTAGCACAGATACGCAGTATTTT.

This clone was counted only a few times. The J gene is TRBJ2-5, the V gene TRBV28; D gene unclear. V lost 3 bases, J lost 2 bases, and 13 bases lay in between. CDR1 is MDHEN, CDR2 SYDVKM, per germline. The CDR3 contains 15 residues. The CDR3 spells CASSFLGRSQETQYF. As DNA, the CDR3 is TGTGCCAGCAGTTTTTTGGGCAGATCACAAGAGACCCAGTACTTC.

The rearrangement uses TRBV7-9 and TRBJ2-2; D is possibly TRBD2 (6 bases). The V end was cut by 5 bases, the J end by 6 bases, with 10 bases between. Per the germline V gene, CDR1 is SEHNR and CDR2 is FQNEAQ (reference sequence). The CDR3 is 13 amino acids. CDR3 bases: TGTGCCAGCAGCAAAGGAGGGTCCGGGGAGCTGTTTTTT. This codes for CASSKGGSGELFF.

The chain links TRBV4-2 to TRBJ2-7; 9 bases line up with TRBD2. The CDR3 covers 15 residues. Germline V gene lookup returns CDR1 LGHNA and CDR2 YNFKEQ. J gave up 3 bases and V 4 bases, and 7 bases lay outside the gene matches. CDR3 loop: CASSRRLAEVYEQYF. CDR3 coding DNA: TGTGCCAGCAGCCGAAGACTAGCGGAGGTCTACGAGCAGTACTTC.

This clone was counted only a few times. The J gene is TRBJ2-7, the V gene TRBV7-9, with a weak D call TRBD1 (6 bases). The germline V and J ends were trimmed by 5 bases and 0 bases, with 14 bases remaining between them. Germline CDR1 is SEHNR and CDR2 is FQNEAQ (reference sequence). The CDR3 runs 15 residues. CDR3 DNA sequence: TGTGCCAGCAGCCCCGTCCCACAGGGCTCCTACGAGCAGTACTTC. This translates into CASSPVPQGSYEQYF.